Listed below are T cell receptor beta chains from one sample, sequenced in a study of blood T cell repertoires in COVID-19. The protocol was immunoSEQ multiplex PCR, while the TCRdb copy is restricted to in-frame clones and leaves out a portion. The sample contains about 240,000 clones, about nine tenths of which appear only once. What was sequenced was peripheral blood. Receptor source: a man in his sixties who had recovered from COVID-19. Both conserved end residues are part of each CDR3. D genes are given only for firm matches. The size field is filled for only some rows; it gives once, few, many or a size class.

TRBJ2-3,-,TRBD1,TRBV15,CATGQGDTDTQYF,TGTGCCACGGGACAGGGGGACACAGATACGCAGTATTTT
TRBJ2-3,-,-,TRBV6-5,CASSRQGDTQYF,TGTGCCAGCAGCCGGCAGGGAGATACGCAGTATTTT
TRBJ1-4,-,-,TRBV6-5,CASKLVNEKLFF,TGTGCCAGCAAACTGGTTAATGAAAAACTGTTTTTT
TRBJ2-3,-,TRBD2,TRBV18,CASSPPLAGALGTDTQYF,TGTGCCAGCTCACCACCGTTAGCGGGGGCCTTGGGCACAGATACGCAGTATTTT
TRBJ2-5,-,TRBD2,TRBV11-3,CASSLGSGLAGGEAQYF,TGTGCCAGCAGCTTAGGCTCGGGACTAGCGGGGGGCGAGGCCCAGTACTTC
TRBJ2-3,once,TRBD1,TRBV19,CASRDRSSTDTQYF,TGTGCCAGCCGGGACAGATCTAGCACAGATACGCAGTATTTT
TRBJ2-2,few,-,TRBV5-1,CASSSQGNTGELFF,TGCGCCAGCAGTTCACAGGGGAACACCGGGGAGCTGTTTTTT
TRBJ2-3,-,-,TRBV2,CASSIQTGQRADTQYF,TGTGCCAGCAGCATCCAGACAGGCCAGAGGGCAGATACGCAGTATTTT
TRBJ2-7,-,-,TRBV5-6,CASSLGGDSYEQYF,TGTGCCAGCAGCTTGGGGGGAGACTCCTACGAGCAGTACTTC
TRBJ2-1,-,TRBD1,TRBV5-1,CASSLLGQGAFSNNEQFF,TGCGCCAGCAGCTTGTTGGGACAGGGGGCGTTTAGTAACAATGAGCAGTTCTTC
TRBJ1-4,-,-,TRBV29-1,CSGTDSLHEKLFF,TGCAGCGGTACGGACAGCCTACATGAAAAACTGTTTTTT
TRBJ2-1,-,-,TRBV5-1,CASSLVRNSYNEQFF,TGCGCCAGCAGCTTGGTGCGGAATTCCTACAATGAGCAGTTCTTC
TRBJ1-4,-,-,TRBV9,CASSVGPGEKLFF,TGTGCCAGCAGCGTAGGGCCAGGCGAAAAACTGTTTTTT
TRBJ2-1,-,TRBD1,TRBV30,CAWSRGQKYNEQFF,TGTGCCTGGAGTAGGGGACAGAAATACAATGAGCAGTTCTTC
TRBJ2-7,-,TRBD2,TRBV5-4,CASSLDLAGYEQYF,TGTGCCAGCAGCTTGGATCTAGCGGGCTACGAGCAGTACTTC
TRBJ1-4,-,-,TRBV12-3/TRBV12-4,CASSVPGKLFF,TGTGCCAGCAGTGTACCGGGGAAACTGTTTTTT
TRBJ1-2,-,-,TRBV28,CASSFGGLYGYTF,TGTGCCAGCAGTTTCGGAGGACTCTATGGCTACACCTTC
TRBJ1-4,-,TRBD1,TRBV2,CASMDRKREKLFF,TGTGCCAGCATGGACAGGAAAAGAGAAAAACTGTTTTTT
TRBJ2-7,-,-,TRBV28,CASVGNRTPYEQYF,TGTGCCAGCGTAGGCAACCGGACACCCTACGAGCAGTACTTC
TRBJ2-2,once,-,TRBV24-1,CATSDWSKENTGELFF,TGTGCCACCAGTGATTGGAGCAAGGAAAACACCGGGGAGCTGTTTTTT
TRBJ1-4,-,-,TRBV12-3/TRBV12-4,CASTGWGSEKLFF,TGTGCCAGCACTGGTTGGGGCAGTGAAAAACTGTTTTTT
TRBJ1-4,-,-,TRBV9,CASSGKTGPYNEKLFF,TGTGCCAGCAGCGGAAAAACAGGTCCTTATAATGAAAAACTGTTTTTT
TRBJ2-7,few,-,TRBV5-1,CASSLRSGQEGQYF,TGCGCCAGCAGCCTAAGATCGGGGCAGGAGGGGCAGTACTTC
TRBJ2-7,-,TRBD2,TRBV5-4,CASSLGSGVYEQYF,TGTGCCAGCAGCTTAGGTAGCGGGGTGTACGAGCAGTACTTC
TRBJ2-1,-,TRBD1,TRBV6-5,CASRPNRGLGRQFF,TGTGCCAGCCGGCCGAACAGGGGGCTCGGTCGGCAGTTCTTC
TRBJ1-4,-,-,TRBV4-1,CASSQAEVGAENEKLFF,TGCGCCAGCAGCCAAGCTGAGGTAGGGGCCGAGAATGAAAAACTGTTTTTT
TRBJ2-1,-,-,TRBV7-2,CASSLNRAVNEQFF,TGTGCCAGCAGCTTAAACAGGGCGGTAAATGAGCAGTTCTTC
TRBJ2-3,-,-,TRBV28,CASSGGGGDTQYF,TGTGCCAGCAGTGGAGGGGGGGGAGATACGCAGTATTTT
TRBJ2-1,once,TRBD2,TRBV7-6,CASSPRGGGEYNEQFF,TGTGCCAGCAGCCCCAGGGGCGGGGGGGAATACAATGAGCAGTTCTTC